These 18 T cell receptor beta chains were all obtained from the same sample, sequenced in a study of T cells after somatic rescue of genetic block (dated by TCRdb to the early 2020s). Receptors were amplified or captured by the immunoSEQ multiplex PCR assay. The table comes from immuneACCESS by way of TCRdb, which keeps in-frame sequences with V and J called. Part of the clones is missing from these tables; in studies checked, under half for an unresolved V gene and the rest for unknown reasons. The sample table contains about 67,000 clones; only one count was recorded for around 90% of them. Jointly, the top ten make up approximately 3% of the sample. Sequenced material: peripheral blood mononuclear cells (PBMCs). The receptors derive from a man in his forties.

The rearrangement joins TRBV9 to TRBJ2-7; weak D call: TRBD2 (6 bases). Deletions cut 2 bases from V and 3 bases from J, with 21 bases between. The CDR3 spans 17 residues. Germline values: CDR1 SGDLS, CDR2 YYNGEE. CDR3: CASSVGTREVWGYEQYF. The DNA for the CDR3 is TGTGCCAGCAGCGTGGGGACGAGGGAGGTCTGGGGCTACGAGCAGTACTTC.

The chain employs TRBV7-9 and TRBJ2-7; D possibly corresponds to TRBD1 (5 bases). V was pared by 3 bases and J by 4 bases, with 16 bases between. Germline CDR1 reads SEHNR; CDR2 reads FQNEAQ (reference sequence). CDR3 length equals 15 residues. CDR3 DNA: TGTGCCAGCAGCTTCAGGGCGGCGACGATATACGAGCAGTACTTC. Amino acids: CASSFRAATIYEQYF.

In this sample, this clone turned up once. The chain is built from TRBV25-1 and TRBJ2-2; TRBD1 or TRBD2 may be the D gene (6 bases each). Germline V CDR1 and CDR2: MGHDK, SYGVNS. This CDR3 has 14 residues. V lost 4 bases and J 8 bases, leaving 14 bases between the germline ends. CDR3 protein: CASSGGALAGELFF. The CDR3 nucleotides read TGTGCCAGCAGTGGGGGGGCGCTAGCGGGGGAGCTGTTTTTT. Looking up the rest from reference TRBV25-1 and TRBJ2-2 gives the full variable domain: EADIYQTPRYLVIGTGKKITLECSQTMGHDKMYWYQQDPGMELHLIHYSYGVNSTEKGDLSSESTVSRIRTEHFPLTLESARPSHTSQYLCASSGGALAGELFFGEGSRLTVL.

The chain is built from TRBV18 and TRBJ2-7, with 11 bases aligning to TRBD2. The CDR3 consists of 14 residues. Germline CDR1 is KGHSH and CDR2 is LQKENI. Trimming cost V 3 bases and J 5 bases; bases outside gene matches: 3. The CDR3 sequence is CASSPATSGNEQYF. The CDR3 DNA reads TGTGCCAGCTCACCCGCGACTAGCGGGAACGAGCAGTACTTC. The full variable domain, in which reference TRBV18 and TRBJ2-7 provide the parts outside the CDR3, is NAGVMQNPRHLVRRRGQEARLRCSPMKGHSHVYWYRQLPEEGLKFMVYLQKENIIDESGMPKERFSAEFPKEGPSILRIQQVVRGDSAAYFCASSPATSGNEQYFGPGTRLTVT.

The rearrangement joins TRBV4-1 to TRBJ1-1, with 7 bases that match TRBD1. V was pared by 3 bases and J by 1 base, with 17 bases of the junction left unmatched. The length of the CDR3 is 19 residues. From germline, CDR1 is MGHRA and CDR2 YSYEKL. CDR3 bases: TGCGCCAGCAGCCAGAACGTAGGGCAGGGGGTTCGAGGGAACACTGAAGCTTTCTTT. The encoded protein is CASSQNVGQGVRGNTEAFF.

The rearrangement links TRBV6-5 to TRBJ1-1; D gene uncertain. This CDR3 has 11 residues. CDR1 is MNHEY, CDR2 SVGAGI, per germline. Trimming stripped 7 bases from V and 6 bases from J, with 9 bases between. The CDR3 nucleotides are TGTGCCAGCACCACCGGGGCTGAAGCTTTCTTT. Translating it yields CASTTGAEAFF.

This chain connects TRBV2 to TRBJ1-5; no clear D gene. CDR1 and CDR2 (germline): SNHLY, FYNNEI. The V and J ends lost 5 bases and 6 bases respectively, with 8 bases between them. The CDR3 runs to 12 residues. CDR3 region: CASSLDSQPQHF. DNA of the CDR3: TGTGCCAGCAGTCTTGATTCTCAGCCCCAGCATTTT.

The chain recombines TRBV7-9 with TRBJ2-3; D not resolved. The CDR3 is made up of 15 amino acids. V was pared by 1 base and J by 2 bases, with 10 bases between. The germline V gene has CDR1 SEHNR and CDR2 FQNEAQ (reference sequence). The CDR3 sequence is CASSLGSWITDTQYF. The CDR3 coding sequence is TGTGCCAGCAGCTTAGGTAGCTGGATCACAGATACGCAGTATTTT.

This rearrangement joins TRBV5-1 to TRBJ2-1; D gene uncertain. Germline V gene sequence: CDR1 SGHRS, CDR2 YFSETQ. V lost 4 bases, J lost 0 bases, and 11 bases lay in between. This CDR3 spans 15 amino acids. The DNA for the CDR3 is TGCGCCAGCAGCCCGGCCTGGGCCTCCTACAATGAGCAGTTCTTC. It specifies CASSPAWASYNEQFF.

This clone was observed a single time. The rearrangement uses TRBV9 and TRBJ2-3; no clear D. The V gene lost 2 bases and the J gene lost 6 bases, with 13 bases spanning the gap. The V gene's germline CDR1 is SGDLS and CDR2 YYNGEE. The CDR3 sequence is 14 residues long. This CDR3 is CASSVVGKQDTQYF. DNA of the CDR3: TGTGCCAGCAGCGTGGTGGGGAAGCAGGATACGCAGTATTTT. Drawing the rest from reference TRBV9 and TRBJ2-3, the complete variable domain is DSGVTQTPKHLITATGQRVTLRCSPRSGDLSVYWYQQSLDQGLQFLIQYYNGEERAKGNILERFSAQQFPDLHSELNLSSLELGDSALYFCASSVVGKQDTQYFGPGTRLTVL.

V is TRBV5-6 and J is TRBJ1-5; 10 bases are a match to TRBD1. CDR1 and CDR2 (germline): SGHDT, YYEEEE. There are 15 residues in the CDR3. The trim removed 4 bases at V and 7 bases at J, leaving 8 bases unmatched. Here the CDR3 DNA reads TGTGCCAGCAGCGGCACCGGGACAGGGGAACAGCCCCAGCATTTT. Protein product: CASSGTGTGEQPQHF.

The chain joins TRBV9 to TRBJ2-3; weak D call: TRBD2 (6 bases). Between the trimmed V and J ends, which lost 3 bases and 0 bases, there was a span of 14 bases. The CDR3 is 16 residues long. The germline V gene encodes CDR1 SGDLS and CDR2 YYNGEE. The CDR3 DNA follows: TGTGCCAGCAGCGGCGGTGGGGCGGGGAGCACAGATACGCAGTATTTT. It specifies CASSGGGAGSTDTQYF.

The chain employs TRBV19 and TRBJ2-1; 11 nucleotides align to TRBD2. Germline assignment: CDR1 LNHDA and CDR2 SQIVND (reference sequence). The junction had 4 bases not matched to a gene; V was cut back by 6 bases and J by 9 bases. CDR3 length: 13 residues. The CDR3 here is CASSPGTSGEQFF. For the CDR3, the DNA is TGTGCCAGTAGCCCTGGGACTAGCGGTGAGCAGTTCTTC.

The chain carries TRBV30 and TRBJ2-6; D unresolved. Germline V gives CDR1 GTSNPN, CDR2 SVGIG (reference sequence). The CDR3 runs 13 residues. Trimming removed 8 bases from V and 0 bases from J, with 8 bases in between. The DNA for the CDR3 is TGTGCCCGTCAGGTCTCTGGGGCCAACGTCCTGACTTTC. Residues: CARQVSGANVLTF. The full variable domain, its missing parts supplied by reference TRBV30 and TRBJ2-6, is SQTIHQWPATLVQPVGSPLSLECTVEGTSNPNLYWYRQAAGRGLQLLFYSVGIGQISSEVPQNLSASRPQDRQFILSSKKLLLSDSGFYLCARQVSGANVLTFGAGSRLTVL.

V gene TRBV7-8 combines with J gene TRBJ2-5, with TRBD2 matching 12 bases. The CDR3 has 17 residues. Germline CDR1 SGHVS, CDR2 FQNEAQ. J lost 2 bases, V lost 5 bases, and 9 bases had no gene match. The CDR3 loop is CASSPGTSGYLQETQYF. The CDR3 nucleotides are TGTGCCAGCAGCCCGGGGACTAGCGGGTACCTACAAGAGACCCAGTACTTC. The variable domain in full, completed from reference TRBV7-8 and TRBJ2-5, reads GAGVSQSPRYKVAKRGQDVALRCDPISGHVSLFWYQQALGQGPEFLTYFQNEAQLDKSGLPSDRFFAERPEGSVSTLKIQRTQQEDSAVYLCASSPGTSGYLQETQYFGPGTRLLVL.

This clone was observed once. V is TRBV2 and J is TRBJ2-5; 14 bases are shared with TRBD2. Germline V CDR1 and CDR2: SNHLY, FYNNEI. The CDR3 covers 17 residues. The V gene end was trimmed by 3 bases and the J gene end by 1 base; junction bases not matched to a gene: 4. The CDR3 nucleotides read TGTGCCAGCAGTGAGGGACTAGCGGGAGTTATCCAAGAGACCCAGTACTTC. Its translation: CASSEGLAGVIQETQYF.

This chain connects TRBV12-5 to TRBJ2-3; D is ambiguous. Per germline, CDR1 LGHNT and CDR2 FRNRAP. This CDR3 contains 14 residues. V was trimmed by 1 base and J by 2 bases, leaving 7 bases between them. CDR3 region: CASGLGGYTDTQYF. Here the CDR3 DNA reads TGTGCTAGTGGTTTGGGCGGTTACACAGATACGCAGTATTTT.

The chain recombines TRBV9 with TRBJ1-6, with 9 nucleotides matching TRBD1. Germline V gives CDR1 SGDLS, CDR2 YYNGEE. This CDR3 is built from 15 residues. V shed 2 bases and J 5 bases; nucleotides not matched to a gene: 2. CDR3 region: CASSVGQGDNSPLHF. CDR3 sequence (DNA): TGTGCCAGCAGCGTGGGACAGGGCGATAATTCACCCCTCCACTTT.